The clone carrying this TCR beta chain was detected a few times. Its antigen remains unidentified. Between the trimmed V and J ends, which lost 6 bases and 8 bases, there was a span of 10 bases. This CDR3 has 11 amino acids. The data derive from a study of T cells after yellow fever vaccination. Findings and limits, study-wide: Sorted repertoires could include abundant contaminating clonotypes from bulk cells.

Synthesis of TCR cDNA relied on 5'RACE template switching, which attached a universal primer site and UMIs. TCRdb fed the 5' RACE reads into MiXCR, producing one record per CDR3 protein. The sample yields nearly 550,000 distinct CDR3 sequences, approximately 21% seen once. Sequencing used PBMCs, obtained 15 days after the yellow fever booster vaccination. The TCR originated in a man under 40 who received the YFV17D yellow fever vaccine. This chain uses TRBV12-3 or TRBV12-4 with TRBJ1-1; no reliable D call. The CDR3 spells CASSRTREAFF. The CDR3 nucleotides are TGTGCCAGCAGCCGCACGCGGGAAGCTTTCTTT.